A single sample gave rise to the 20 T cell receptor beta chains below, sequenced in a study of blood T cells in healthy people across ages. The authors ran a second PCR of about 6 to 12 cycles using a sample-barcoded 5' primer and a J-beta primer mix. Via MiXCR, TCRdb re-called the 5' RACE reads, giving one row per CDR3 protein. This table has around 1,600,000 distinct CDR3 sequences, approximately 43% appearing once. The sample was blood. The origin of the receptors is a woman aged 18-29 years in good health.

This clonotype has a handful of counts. The CDR3 loop is CSVEGVGETQYF. The CDR3 coding sequence is TGCAGCGTTGAAGGAGTGGGAGAGACCCAGTACTTC. The chain is built from TRBV29-1 and TRBJ2-5; no firm D call. Trimming took 1 base from V and 4 from J, leaving 7 bases between them. The CDR3 covers 12 residues. The germline V gene has CDR1 SQVTM and CDR2 ANQGSEA.

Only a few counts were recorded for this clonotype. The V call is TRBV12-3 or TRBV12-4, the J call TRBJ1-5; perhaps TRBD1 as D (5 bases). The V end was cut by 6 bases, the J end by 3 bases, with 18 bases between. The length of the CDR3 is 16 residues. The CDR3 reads CASSPPGGLFNQPQHF. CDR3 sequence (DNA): TGTGCCAGCAGCCCCCCGGGGGGATTGTTCAATCAGCCCCAGCATTTT.

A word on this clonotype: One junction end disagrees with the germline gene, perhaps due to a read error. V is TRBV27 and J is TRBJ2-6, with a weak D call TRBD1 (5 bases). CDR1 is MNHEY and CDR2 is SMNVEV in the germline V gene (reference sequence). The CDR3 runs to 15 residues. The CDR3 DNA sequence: TGTGCCAGCAGTTTAGGCAGGTATGGGGCCAACGTCCCGACTTTC. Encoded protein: CASSLGRYGANVPTF. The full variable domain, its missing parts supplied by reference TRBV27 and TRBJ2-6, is EAQVTQNPRYLITVTGKKLTVTCSQNMNHEYMSWYRQDPGLGLRQIYYSMNVEVTDKGDVPEGYKVSRKEKRNFPLILESPSPNQTSLYFCASSLGRYGANVPTFGAGSRLTVL.

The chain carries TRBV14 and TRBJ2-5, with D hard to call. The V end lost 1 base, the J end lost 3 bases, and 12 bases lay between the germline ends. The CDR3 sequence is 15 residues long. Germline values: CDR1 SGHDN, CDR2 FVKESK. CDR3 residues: CASSQVPIGKETQYF. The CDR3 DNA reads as TGTGCCAGCAGCCAAGTACCCATTGGGAAAGAGACCCAGTACTTC.

The CDR3 here is CASSSEGLYNEQFF. The CDR3 DNA reads as TGTGCCAGCAGCTCGGAGGGGTTATACAATGAGCAGTTCTTC. The rearrangement uses TRBV7-2 and TRBJ2-1; weak D call: TRBD2 (6 bases). CDR3 size: 14 residues. Germline V lookup: CDR1 SGHTA, CDR2 FQGNSA. The germline V and J ends were trimmed by 4 bases and 4 bases, with 11 bases remaining between them. Based on the CDR3 plus reference TRBV7-2 and TRBJ2-1, the full variable domain is GAGVSQSPSNKVTEKGKDVELRCDPISGHTALYWYRQSLGQGLEFLIYFQGNSAPDKSGLPSDRFSAERTGGSVSTLTIQRTQQEDSAVYLCASSSEGLYNEQFFGPGTRLTVL.

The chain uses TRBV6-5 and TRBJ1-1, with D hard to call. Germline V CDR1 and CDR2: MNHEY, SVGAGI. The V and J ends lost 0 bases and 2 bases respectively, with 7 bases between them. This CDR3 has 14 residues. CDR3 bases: TGTGCCAGCAGTTACTCGGGGATTAACACTGAAGCTTTCTTT. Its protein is CASSYSGINTEAFF.

CDR3 bases: TGTGCCAGCAGACTCCGGGGGGCGGCTCTGTCAGGTACGCAGTATTTT. As protein: CASRLRGAALSGTQYF. The chain is built from TRBV6-2 or TRBV6-3 and TRBJ2-3, with a weak D call TRBD2 (7 bases). Trimming cost V 6 bases and J 8 bases, with 24 bases left between them. Per germline, CDR1 MNHEY and CDR2 SVGEGT. This CDR3 comprises 16 residues.

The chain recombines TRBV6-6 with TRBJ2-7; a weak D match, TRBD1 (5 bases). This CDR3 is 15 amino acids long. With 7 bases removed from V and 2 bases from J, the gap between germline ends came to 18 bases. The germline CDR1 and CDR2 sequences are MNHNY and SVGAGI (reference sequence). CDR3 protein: CASTIDEDIPYEQYF. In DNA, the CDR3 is TGTGCCAGCACGATTGACGAGGACATACCCTACGAGCAGTACTTC.

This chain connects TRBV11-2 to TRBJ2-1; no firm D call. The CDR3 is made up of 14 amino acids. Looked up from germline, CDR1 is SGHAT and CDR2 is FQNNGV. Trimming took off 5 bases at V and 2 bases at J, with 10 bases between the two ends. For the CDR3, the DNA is TGTGCCAGCAGCCCGGTCCGGGCCTACAATGAGCAGTTCTTC. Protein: CASSPVRAYNEQFF.

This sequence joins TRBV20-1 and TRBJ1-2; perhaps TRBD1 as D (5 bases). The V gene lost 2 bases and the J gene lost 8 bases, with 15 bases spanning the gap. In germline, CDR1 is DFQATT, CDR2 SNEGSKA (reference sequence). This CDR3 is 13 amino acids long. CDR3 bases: TGCAGTGCTAGATCCCCAGGGTATAGAGGCTACACCTTC. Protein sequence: CSARSPGYRGYTF.

As DNA, the CDR3 is TGTGCCAGCAGCTCCCGACGGGACTTCTCAAGCTCTAGGTTCTTC. Translating gives CASSSRRDFSSSRFF. The V gene is TRBV7-8, the J gene TRBJ2-1, with a possible D match to TRBD2 (6 bases). This CDR3 is built from 15 residues. Trimming pared 4 bases from V and 15 bases from J, leaving 25 bases between. Germline CDR1 and CDR2: SGHVS and FQNEAQ. Looking up the rest from reference TRBV7-8 and TRBJ2-1 gives the full variable domain: GAGVSQSPRYKVAKRGQDVALRCDPISGHVSLFWYQQALGQGPEFLTYFQNEAQLDKSGLPSDRFFAERPEGSVSTLKIQRTQQEDSAVYLCASSSRRDFSSSRFFGPGTRLTVL.

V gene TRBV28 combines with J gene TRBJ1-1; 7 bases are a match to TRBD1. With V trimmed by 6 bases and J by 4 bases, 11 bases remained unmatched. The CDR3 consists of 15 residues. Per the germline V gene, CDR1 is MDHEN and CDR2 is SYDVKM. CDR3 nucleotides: TGTGCCAGCAGCCTACACGGACAGGCCCCCACTGAAGCTTTCTTT. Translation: CASSLHGQAPTEAFF.

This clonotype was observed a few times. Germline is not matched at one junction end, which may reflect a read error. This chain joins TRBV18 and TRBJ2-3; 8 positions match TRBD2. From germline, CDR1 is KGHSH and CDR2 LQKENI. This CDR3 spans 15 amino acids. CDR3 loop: CASSPQSGSRDTQYF. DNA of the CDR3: TGTGCCAGCTCACCACAGAGCGGGAGCAGAGATACGCAGTATTTT.

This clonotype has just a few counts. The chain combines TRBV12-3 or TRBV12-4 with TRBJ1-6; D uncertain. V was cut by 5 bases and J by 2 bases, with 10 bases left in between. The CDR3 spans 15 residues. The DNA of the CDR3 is TGTGCCAGCAGTCTCCGGTCGACCTATAATTCACCCCTCCACTTT. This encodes CASSLRSTYNSPLHF.

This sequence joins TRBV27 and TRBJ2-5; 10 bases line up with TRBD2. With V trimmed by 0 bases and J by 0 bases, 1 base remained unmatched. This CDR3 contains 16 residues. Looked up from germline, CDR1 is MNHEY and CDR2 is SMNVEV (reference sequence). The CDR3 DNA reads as TGTGCCAGCAGTTTATCTAGCGGGGGGTACCAAGAGACCCAGTACTTC. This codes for CASSLSSGGYQETQYF.

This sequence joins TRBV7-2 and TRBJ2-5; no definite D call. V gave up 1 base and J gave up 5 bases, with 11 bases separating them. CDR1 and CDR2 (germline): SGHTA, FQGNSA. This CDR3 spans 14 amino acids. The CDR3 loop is CASSLVLVRETQYF. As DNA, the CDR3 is TGTGCCAGCAGCTTAGTATTAGTGCGGGAGACCCAGTACTTC.

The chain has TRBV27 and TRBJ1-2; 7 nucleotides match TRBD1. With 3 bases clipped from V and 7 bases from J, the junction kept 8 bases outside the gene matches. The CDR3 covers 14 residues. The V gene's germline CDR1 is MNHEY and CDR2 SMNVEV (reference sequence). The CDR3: CASSFRGQASGYTF. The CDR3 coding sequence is TGTGCCAGCAGTTTTCGTGGACAGGCGTCTGGCTACACCTTC.

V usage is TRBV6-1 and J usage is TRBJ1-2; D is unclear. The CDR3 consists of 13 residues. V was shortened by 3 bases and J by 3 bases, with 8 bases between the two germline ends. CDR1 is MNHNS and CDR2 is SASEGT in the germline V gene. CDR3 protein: CASSDRSYYGYTF. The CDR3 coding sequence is TGTGCCAGCAGTGATCGGTCTTACTATGGCTACACCTTC.

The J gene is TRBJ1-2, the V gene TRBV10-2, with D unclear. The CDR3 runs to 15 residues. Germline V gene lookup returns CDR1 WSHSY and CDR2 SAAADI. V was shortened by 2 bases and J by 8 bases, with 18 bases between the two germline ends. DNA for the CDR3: TGCGCCAGCAGTGAGAAGGTGACCGGCTATTCGGGCTACACCTTC. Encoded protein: CASSEKVTGYSGYTF.

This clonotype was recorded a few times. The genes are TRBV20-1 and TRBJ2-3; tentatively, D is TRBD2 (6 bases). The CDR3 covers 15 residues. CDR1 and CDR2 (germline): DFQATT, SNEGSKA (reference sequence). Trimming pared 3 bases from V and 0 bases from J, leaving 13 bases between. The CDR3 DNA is TGCAGTGCTAGTCTGTCCGGGACTAGCACAGATACGCAGTATTTT. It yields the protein CSASLSGTSTDTQYF.